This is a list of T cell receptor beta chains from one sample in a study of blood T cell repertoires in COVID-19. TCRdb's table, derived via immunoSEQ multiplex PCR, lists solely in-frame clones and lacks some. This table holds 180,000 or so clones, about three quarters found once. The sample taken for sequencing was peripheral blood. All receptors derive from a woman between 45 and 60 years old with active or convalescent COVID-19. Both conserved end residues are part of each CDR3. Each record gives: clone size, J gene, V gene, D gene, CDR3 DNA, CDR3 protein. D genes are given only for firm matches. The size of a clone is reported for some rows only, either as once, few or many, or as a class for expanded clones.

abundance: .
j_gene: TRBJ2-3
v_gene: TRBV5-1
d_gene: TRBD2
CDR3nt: TGCGCCAGCAGCCTAGCGGGGGCCCCAAGCACAGATACGCAGTATTTT
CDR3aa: CASSLAGAPSTDTQYF

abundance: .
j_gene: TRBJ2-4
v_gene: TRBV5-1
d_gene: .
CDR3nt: TGCGCCAGCAGCCCTTTCGGTCAGGGCGAGGACATTCAGTACTTC
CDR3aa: CASSPFGQGEDIQYF

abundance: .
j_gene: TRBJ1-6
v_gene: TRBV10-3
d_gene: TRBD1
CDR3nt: TGTGCCATCAGTGAGTCACAGGGGAATTCACCCCTCCACTTT
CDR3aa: CAISESQGNSPLHF

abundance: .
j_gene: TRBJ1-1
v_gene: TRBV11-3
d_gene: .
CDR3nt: TGTGCCAGCAGCCTTACACTGAACACTGAAGCTTTCTTT
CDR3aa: CASSLTLNTEAFF

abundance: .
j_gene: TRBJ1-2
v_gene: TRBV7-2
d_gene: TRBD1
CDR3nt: TGTGCCAGCAGCCTACAGGGGGAGAGCTATGGCTACACCTTC
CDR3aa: CASSLQGESYGYTF

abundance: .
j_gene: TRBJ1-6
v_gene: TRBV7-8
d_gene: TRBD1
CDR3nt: TGTGCCAGCAGCTTGGAAACCGGGACAGTTATTAATTCACCCCTCCACTTT
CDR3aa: CASSLETGTVINSPLHF

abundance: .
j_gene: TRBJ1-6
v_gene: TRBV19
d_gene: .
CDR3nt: TGTGCCAGTACTCGAGGGAGCGATAATTCACCCCTCCACTTT
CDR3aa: CASTRGSDNSPLHF

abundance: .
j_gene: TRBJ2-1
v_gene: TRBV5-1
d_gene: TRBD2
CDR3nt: TGCGCCAGCAGCTTGTCTGGTAGCGGGGGGTCCAATGAGCAGTTCTTC
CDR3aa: CASSLSGSGGSNEQFF

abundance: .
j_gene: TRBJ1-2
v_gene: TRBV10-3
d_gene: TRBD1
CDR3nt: TGTGCCATCAGTGATCCCACAGGGGCAGGGTACTATGGCTACACCTTC
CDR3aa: CAISDPTGAGYYGYTF

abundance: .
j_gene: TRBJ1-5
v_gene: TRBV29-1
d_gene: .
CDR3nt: TGCAGCGTTACTGAGGGAGATCAGCCCCAGCATTTT
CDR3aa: CSVTEGDQPQHF

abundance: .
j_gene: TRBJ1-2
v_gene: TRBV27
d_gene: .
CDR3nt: TGTGCCAGCAGTTTTTCTCCCGGGACTGGAGATGGCTACACCTTC
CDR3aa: CASSFSPGTGDGYTF

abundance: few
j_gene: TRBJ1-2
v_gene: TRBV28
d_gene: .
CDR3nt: TGTGCCAGCAGTTTACAGGGCTATGGCTACACCTTC
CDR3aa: CASSLQGYGYTF

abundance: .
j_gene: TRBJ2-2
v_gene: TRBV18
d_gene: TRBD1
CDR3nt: TGTGCCAGCTCGCCCCGGGACAGGTCCACCGGGGAGCTGTTTTTT
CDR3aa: CASSPRDRSTGELFF

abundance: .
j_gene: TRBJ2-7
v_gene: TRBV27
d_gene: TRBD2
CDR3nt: TGTGCCAGCAGTTTAATCGGTAGCGGGAGGGCCGGAGAGCAGTACTTC
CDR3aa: CASSLIGSGRAGEQYF

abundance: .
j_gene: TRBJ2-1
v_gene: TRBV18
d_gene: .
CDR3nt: TGTGCCAGCTCACCAGGTCTCGGGGATGAGCAGTTCTTC
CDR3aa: CASSPGLGDEQFF

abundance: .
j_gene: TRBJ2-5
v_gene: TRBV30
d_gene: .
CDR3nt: TGTGCCTGGAGTGTAGCGACCAGTGTGACCCAGTACTTC
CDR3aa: CAWSVATSVTQYF

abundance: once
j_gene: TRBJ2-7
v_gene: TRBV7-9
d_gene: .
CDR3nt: TGTGCCAGCAGCTTAGCGGGGACATCCTACGAGCAGTACTTC
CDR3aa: CASSLAGTSYEQYF

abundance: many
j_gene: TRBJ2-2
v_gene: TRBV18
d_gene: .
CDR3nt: TGTGCCAGCACCACAGGGATCGCGAACACCGGGGAGCTGTTTTTT
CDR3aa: CASTTGIANTGELFF

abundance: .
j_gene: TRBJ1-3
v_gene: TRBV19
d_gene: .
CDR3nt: TGTGCCAGTAGTATTACAGGATCCGAGCTCGGAAACACCATATATTTT
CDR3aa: CASSITGSELGNTIYF

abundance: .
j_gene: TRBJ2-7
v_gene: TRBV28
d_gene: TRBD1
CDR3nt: TGTGCCAGCAGTACCCTCACCGGGACAGGGGGCGACGAGCAGTACTTC
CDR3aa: CASSTLTGTGGDEQYF

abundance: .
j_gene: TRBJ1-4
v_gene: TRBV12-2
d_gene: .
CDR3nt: TGTGCAAGTCGAGCAGGGGGCGGTAGGTGGGATGAAAAACTGTTTTTT
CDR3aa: CASRAGGGRWDEKLFF

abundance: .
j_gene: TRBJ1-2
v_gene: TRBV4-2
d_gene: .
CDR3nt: TGTGCCAGCAGTCACGACAATAACTATGGCTACACCTTC
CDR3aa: CASSHDNNYGYTF

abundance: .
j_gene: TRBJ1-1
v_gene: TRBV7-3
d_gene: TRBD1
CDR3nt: TGTGCTAGCAGCTTTGACAGGGGGGGAACTGAAGCTTTCTTT
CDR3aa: CASSFDRGGTEAFF

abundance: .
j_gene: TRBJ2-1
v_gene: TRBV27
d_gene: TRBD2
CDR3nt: TGTGCCACCTCTCCCACGACTAGCGGAGCCGAGCAGTTCTTC
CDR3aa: CATSPTTSGAEQFF

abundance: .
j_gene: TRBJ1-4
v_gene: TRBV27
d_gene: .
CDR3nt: TGTGCCAGCAGTCCTTCTACTTCGTCGGGTGAAAAACTGTTTTTT
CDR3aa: CASSPSTSSGEKLFF

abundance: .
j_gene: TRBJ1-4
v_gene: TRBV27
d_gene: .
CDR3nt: TGTGCCAGCAGTTTACGAGAAGGGGGGGCAACTAATGAAAAACTGTTTTTT
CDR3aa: CASSLREGGATNEKLFF

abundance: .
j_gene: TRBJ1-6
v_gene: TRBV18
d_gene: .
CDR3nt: TGTGCCAGCTCACTCTCCGCGGAGCCCTATAATTCACCCCTCCACTTT
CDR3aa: CASSLSAEPYNSPLHF

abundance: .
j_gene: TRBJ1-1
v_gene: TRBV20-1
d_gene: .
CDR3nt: TGCAGTGCTAGGCCACTGGCTGAAGCTTTCTTT
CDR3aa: CSARPLAEAFF

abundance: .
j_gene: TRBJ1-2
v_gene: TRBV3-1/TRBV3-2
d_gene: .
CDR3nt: TGTGCCAGCAGCCAATCGGATGGCTACACCTTC
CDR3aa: CASSQSDGYTF

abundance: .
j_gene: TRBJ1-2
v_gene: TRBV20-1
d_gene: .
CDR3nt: TGCAGTGCTAGTTCCGGACGGGGTGGTTATGGCTACACCTTC
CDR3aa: CSASSGRGGYGYTF

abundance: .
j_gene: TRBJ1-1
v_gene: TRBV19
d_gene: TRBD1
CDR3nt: TGTGCCAGTAGGACAGGGGGGACCACTGAAGCTTTCTTT
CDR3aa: CASRTGGTTEAFF

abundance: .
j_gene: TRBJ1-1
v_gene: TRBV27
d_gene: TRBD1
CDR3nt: TGTGCCAGCAGTTTAAATCGGGGGACAGGGTTGGAGGTTTTCTTT
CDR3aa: CASSLNRGTGLEVFF

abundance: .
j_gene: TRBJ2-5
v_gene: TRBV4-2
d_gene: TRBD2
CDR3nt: TGTGCCAGCAGCCAACGGTCAGCGGGGGGGAATCAAGAGACCCAGTACTTC
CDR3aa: CASSQRSAGGNQETQYF

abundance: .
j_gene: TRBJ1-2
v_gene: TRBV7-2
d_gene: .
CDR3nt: TGTGCCAGCAGCTTATCAGGCTATGGCTACACCTTC
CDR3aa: CASSLSGYGYTF

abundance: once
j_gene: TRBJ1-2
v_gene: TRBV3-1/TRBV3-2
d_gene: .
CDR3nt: TGTGCCAGCAGCCAAGATCTGTCCTCCACATTCTACACCTTC
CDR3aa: CASSQDLSSTFYTF

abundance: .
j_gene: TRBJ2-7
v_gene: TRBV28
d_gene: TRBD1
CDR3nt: TGTGCCAGCAGTTTATTAACAGGGGGTCAGTACTTC
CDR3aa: CASSLLTGGQYF

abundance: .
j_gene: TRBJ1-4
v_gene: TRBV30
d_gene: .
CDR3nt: TGTGCCTTGAGTGAACAGATTAATGAAAAACTGTTTTTT
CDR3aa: CALSEQINEKLFF

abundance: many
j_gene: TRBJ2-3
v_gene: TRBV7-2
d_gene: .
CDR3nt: TGTGCCAGCAGCCCCTATGGAGGGCGTACAGATACGCAGTATTTT
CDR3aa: CASSPYGGRTDTQYF

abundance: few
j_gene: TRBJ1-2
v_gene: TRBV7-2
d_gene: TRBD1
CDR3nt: TGTGCCAGCAGCTGGGACAGGGGGCTACGCTATGGCTACACCTTC
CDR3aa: CASSWDRGLRYGYTF

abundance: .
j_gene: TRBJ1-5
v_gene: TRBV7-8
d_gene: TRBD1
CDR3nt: TGTGCCAGCAGCTTAGGGGACAGGGGGGTCTGGCCCCAGCATTTT
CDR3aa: CASSLGDRGVWPQHF

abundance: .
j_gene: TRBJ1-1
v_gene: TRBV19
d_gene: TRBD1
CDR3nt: TGTGCCACCTCGGACAGGGTTAATAGGGCTTTCTTT
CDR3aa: CATSDRVNRAFF

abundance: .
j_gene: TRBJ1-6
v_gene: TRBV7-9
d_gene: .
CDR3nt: TGTGCCAGCAGCTCACCAGGTTCAGGGGATCATTCACCCCTCCACTTT
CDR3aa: CASSSPGSGDHSPLHF

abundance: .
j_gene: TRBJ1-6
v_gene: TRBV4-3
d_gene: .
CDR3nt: TGCGCCAGCAGCCAGGGACTGATAAATAATTCACCCCTCCACTTT
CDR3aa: CASSQGLINNSPLHF

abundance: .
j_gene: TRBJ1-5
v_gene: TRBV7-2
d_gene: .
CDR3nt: TGTGCCAGCAGCTTAGTACCGGTACAGGGCGGATGGAATCAGCCCCAGCATTTT
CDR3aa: CASSLVPVQGGWNQPQHF

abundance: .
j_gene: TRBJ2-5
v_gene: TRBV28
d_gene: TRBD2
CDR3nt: TGTGCCAGCAGTACGGGGGGTCTAGCGGGTGAGACCCAGTACTTC
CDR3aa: CASSTGGLAGETQYF

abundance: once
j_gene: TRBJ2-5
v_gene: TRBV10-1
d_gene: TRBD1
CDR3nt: TGCGCCAGCAGTGAGAGAGTGGGAAGGGGGCCTCAAGAGACCCAGTACTTC
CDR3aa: CASSERVGRGPQETQYF

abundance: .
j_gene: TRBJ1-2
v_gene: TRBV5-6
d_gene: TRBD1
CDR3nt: TGTGCCAGCAGCCGGGACAGGCTAAACTATGGCTACACCTTC
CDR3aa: CASSRDRLNYGYTF

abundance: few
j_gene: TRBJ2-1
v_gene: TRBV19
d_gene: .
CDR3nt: TGTGCCAGTAGTATTACGGGAGCATACAATGAGCAGTTCTTC
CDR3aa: CASSITGAYNEQFF

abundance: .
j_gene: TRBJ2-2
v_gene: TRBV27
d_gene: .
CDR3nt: TGTGCCAGCAGTTTAGTTGGGGCTAGCGAGATCGGGGAGCTGTTTTTT
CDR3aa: CASSLVGASEIGELFF

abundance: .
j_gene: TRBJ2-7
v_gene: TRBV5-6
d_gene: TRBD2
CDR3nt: TGTGCCAGCAGCTTGGTTCCGAGCGGGGGGAGGTACGAGCAGTACTTC
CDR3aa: CASSLVPSGGRYEQYF

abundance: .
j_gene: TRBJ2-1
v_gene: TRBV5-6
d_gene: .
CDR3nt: TGTGCCAGCAGCCAGCGAGTTCGAAGGGGATACAATGAGCAGTTCTTC
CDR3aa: CASSQRVRRGYNEQFF

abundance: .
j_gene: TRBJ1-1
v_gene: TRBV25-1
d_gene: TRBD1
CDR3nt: TGTGCCAGCAGTGGGACAGGGTTAGGGTTTGGGTTGAACACTGAAGCTTTCTTT
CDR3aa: CASSGTGLGFGLNTEAFF

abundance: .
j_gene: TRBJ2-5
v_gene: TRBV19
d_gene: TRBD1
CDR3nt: TGTGCCAGTAGTATAGACTACTGGCAGGGGGCGATCCAAGAGACCCAGTACTTC
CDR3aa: CASSIDYWQGAIQETQYF

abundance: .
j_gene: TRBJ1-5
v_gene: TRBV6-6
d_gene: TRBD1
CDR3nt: TGTGCCAGCAGTGCGGACAGGAGGGGCAATCAGCCCCAGCATTTT
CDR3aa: CASSADRRGNQPQHF

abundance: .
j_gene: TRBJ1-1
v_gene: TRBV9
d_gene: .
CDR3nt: TGTGCCAGCAGCGTAGATTTAGCGAACACTGAAGCTTTCTTT
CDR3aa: CASSVDLANTEAFF